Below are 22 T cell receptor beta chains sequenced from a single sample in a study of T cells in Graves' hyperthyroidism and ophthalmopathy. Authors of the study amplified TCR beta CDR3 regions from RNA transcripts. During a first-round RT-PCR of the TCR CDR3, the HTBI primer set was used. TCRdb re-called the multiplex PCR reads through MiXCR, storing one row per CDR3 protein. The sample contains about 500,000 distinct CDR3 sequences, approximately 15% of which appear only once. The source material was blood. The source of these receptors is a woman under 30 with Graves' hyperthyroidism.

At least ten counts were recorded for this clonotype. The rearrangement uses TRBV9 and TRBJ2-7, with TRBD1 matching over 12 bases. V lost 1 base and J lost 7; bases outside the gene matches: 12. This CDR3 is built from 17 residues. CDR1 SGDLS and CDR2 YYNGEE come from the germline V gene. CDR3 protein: CASSVSTPGTGGAEQYF. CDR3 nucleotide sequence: TGTGCCAGCAGCGTATCGACCCCCGGGACAGGGGGCGCGGAGCAGTACTTC.

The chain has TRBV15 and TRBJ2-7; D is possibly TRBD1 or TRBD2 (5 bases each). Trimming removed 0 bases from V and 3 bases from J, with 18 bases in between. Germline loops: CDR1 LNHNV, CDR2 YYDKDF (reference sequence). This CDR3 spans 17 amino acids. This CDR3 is CATSRDGVGRDLYEQYF. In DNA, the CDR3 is TGTGCCACCAGCAGAGATGGGGTGGGACGGGACCTCTACGAGCAGTACTTC.

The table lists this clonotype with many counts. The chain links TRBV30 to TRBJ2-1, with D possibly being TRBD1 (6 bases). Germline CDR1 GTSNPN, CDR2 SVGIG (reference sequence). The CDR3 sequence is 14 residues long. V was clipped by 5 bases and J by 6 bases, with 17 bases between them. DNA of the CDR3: TGTGCCTGGGGACGGAGACAGGAGTTCAATGAGCAGTTCTTC. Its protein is CAWGRRQEFNEQFF.

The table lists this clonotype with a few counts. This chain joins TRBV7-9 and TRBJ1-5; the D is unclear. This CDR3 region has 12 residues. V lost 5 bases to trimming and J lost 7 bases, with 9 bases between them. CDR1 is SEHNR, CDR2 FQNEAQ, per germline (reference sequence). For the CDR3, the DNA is TGTGCCAGCAGCCAAGACGGACAGCCCCAGCATTTT. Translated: CASSQDGQPQHF. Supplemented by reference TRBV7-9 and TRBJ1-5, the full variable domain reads DTGVSQNPRHKITKRGQNVTFRCDPISEHNRLYWYRQTLGQGPEFLTYFQNEAQLEKSRLLSDRFSAERPKGSFSTLEIQRTEQGDSAMYLCASSQDGQPQHFGDGTRLSIL.

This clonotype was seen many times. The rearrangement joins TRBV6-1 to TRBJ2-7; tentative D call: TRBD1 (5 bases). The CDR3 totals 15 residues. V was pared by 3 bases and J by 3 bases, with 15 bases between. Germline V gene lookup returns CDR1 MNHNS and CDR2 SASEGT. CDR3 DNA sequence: TGTGCCAGCAGTGATTATCCAGGGAAGGTCTACGAGCAGTACTTC. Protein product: CASSDYPGKVYEQYF.

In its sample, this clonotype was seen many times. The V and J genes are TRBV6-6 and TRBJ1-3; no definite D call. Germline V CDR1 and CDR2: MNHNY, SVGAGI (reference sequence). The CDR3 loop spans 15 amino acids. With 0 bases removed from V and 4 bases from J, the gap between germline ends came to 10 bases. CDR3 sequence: CASSYSTGSGNTIYF. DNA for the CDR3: TGTGCCAGCAGTTACTCGACGGGGTCAGGAAACACCATATATTTT.

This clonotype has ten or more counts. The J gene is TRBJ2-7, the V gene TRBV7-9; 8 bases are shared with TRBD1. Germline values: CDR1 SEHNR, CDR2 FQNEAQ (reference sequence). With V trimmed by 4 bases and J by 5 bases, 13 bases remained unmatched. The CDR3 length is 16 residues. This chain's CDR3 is CASSSPLTGQGHEQYF. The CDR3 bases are TGTGCCAGCAGCTCACCGCTCACCGGACAGGGCCACGAGCAGTACTTC. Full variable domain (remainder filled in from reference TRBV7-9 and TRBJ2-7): DTGVSQNPRHKITKRGQNVTFRCDPISEHNRLYWYRQTLGQGPEFLTYFQNEAQLEKSRLLSDRFSAERPKGSFSTLEIQRTEQGDSAMYLCASSSPLTGQGHEQYFGPGTRLTVT.

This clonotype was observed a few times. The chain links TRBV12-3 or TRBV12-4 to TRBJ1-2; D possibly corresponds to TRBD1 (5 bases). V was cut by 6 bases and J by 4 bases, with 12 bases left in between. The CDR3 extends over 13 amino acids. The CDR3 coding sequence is TGTGCCAGCAGCCCCAGCGGGGCCTATGGCTACACCTTC. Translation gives CASSPSGAYGYTF.

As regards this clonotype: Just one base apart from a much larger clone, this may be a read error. The CDR3 region is CASNPGWGAVGGYTF. In DNA, the CDR3 is TGTGCCAGCAACCCCGGGTGGGGGGCGGTGGGAGGCTACACCTTC. The chain recombines TRBV7-2 with TRBJ1-2; D may be TRBD1 (6 bases). Looked up from germline, CDR1 is SGHTA and CDR2 is FQGNSA. The V end was cut by 7 bases, the J end by 8 bases, with 23 bases between. The CDR3 is 15 amino acids.

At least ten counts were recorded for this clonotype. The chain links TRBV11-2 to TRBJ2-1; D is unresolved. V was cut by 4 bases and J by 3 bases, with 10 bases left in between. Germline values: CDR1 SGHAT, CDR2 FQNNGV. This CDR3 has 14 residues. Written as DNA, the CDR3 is TGTGCCAGCAGCTCGACTGATCGCTACAATGAGCAGTTCTTC. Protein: CASSSTDRYNEQFF. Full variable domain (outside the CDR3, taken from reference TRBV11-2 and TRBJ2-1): EAGVAQSPRYKIIEKRQSVAFWCNPISGHATLYWYQQILGQGPKLLIQFQNNGVVDDSQLPKDRFSAERLKGVDSTLKIQPAKLEDSAVYLCASSSTDRYNEQFFGPGTRLTVL.

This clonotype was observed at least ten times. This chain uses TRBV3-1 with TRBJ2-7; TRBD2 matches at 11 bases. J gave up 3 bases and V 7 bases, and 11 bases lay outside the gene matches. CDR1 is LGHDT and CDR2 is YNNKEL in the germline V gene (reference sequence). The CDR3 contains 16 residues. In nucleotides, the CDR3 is TGTGCCAGCACCAACACCCAGCTAGCGGGAGGCTACGAGCAGTACTTC. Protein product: CASTNTQLAGGYEQYF.

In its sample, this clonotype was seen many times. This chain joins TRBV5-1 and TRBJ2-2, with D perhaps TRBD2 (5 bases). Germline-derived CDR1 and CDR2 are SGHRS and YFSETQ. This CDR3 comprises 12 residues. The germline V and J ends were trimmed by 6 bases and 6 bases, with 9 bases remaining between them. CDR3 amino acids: CASTTSAGELFF. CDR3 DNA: TGCGCCAGCACTACTAGTGCCGGGGAGCTGTTTTTT.

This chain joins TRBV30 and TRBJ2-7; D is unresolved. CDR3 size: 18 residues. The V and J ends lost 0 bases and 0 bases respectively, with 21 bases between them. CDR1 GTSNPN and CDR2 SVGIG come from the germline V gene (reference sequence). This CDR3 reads CAWSVRKLGYQSSYEQYF. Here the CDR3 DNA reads TGTGCCTGGAGTGTACGAAAACTTGGGTATCAGAGCTCCTACGAGCAGTACTTC.

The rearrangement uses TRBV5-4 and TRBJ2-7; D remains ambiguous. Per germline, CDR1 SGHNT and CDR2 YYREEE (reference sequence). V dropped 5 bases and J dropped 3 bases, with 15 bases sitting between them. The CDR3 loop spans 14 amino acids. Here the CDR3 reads CASSPGMPLYEQYF. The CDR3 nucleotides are TGTGCCAGCAGTCCTGGGATGCCCCTCTACGAGCAGTACTTC.

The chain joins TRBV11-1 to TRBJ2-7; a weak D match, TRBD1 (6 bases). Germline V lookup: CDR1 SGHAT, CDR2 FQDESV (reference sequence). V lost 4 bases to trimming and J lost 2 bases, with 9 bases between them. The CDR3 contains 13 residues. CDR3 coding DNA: TGTGCCAGCAGCTCGACAGGTGCCTACGAGCAGTACTTC. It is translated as CASSSTGAYEQYF.

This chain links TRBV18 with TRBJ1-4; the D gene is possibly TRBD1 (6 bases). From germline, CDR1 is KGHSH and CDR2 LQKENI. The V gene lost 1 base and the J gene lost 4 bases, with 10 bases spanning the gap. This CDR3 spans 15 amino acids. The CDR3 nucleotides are TGTGCCAGCTCACCACGCGAACAGGGTAATGAAAAACTGTTTTTT. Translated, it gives CASSPREQGNEKLFF.

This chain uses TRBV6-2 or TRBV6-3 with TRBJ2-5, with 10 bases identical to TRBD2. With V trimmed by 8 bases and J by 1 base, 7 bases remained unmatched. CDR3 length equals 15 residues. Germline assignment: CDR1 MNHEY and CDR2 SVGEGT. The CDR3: CASLGLAGVQETQYF. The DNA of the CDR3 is TGTGCCAGCCTTGGGCTAGCGGGGGTCCAAGAGACCCAGTACTTC.

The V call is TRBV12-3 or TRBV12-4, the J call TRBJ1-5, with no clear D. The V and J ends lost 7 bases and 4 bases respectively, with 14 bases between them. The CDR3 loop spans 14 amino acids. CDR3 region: CASTKAQPNQPQHF. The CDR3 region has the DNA TGTGCCAGCACAAAAGCTCAGCCTAATCAGCCCCAGCATTTT.

CDR3 protein: CASSYSWTGEDSPLHF. CDR3 nucleotides: TGTGCCAGCAGTTACTCATGGACAGGGGAGGACTCACCCCTCCACTTT. J is TRBJ1-6 and V is TRBV6-5; the match to TRBD1 covers 9 bases. J lost 10 bases, V lost 0 bases, and 7 bases had no gene match. Looked up from germline, CDR1 is MNHEY and CDR2 is SVGAGI. The CDR3 extends over 16 amino acids.

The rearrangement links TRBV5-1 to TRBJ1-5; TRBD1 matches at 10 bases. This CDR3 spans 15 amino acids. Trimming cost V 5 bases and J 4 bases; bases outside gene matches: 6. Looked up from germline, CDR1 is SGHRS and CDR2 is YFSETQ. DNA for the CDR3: TGCGCCAGCAGAGCTGGACAGGGGGTAAATCAGCCCCAGCATTTT. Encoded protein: CASRAGQGVNQPQHF.

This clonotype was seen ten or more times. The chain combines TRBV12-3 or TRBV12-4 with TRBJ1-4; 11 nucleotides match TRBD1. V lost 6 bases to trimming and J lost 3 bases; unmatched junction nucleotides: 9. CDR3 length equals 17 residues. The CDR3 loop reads CASSRGQGAMANEKLFF. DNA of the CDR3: TGTGCCAGCAGCCGAGGACAGGGGGCTATGGCTAATGAAAAACTGTTTTTT.

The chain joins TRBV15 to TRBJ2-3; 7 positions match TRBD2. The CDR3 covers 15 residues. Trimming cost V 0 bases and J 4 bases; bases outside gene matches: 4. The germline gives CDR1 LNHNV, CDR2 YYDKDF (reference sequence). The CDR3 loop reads CATSREAGSADTQYF. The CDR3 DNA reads TGTGCCACCAGCAGAGAAGCGGGGTCGGCAGATACGCAGTATTTT.